This T cell receptor (beta chain) was obtained from a study of Graves' ophthalmopathy and Graves' hyperthyroidism. This clonotype was seen ten or more times. The TCR beta CDR3 regions underwent amplification from RNA transcripts. The first round was an RT-PCR with HTBI primers, and the second round was a multiplex PCR. TCRdb used MiXCR to reprocess the multiplex PCR reads, holding one entry per CDR3 protein. Here the sample spans 400,000 to 450,000 distinct CDR3 sequences, around a fifth being singletons. Hyperthyroidism is called stable when no ophthalmopathy develops within 18 months of follow-up. J was trimmed by 2 bases and V by 6 bases; bases with no gene match: 8. The germline V gene has CDR1 MNHEY and CDR2 SMNVEV (reference sequence). This CDR3 comprises 15 residues.

The V call is TRBV27, the J call TRBJ2-7; 9 bases line up with TRBD1. Sequences were obtained from peripheral blood. The origin of this receptor is a woman aged 18-35 years with stable Graves' hyperthyroidism. The CDR3 coding sequence is TGTGCCAGCAGCTTACCCGGGACAGGGACCTACGAGCAGTACTTC. The encoded protein is CASSLPGTGTYEQYF.